This T cell receptor (beta chain) appears in the sequencing data of a study of control samples from healthy donors and cancer patients. Between the trimmed V and J ends, which lost 6 bases and 2 bases, there was a span of 19 bases. CDR1 is MNHEY, CDR2 SMNVEV, per germline (reference sequence). The CDR3 runs to 16 residues. Libraries were prepared by immunoSEQ multiplex PCR; TCRdb keeps only in-frame clonotypes and omits some of them. Here the sample spans 130,000 or so clones, less than 95% being singletons. This receptor was taken from a man younger than 35 in good health. This rearrangement joins TRBV27 to TRBJ1-2; D is possibly TRBD1 (6 bases). What was sequenced was blood. DNA of the CDR3: TGTGCCAGCAGGATGACGGGACACGGCAGGAACTATGGCTACACCTTC. Amino acid sequence: CASRMTGHGRNYGYTF.